This is a list of T cell receptor beta chains from one sample in a study of ipilimumab plus nivolumab after autologous stem cell transplantation. TCRdb keeps only in-frame clones here, not all; method: immunoSEQ multiplex PCR. The sample includes under 20,000 clones, around 81% of them seen just once. This specimen was PBMCs, taken in a trial of ipilimumab plus nivolumab as post-transplant consolidation. The receptors here all came from a male donor with diffuse large B-cell lymphoma. Each CDR3 is given with its conserved first and last residue. D genes are given only for firm matches. Clone size is shown for a subset of rows, as once, few, many or a class of expanded clone.

TGTGCCAGCAGCGTCCGGGACAGGGTTTATTCACCCCTCCACTTT CASSVRDRVYSPLHF few TRBD1 TRBJ1-6 TRBV5-4
TGTGCCAGCAGCCCTCGGACTGGCTACAATGAGCAGTTCTTC CASSPRTGYNEQFF - - TRBJ2-1 TRBV7-6
TGTGCCAGCAGTGACAGTTCTGGAGCTTTCTTT CASSDSSGAFF - - TRBJ1-1 TRBV28
TGTGCCAGCAGCTTCCGCGGGCTTACCCAGTACTTC CASSFRGLTQYF - - TRBJ2-5 TRBV7-2
TGTGCCAGCAGCAAAGTCCGTCCACCGAACACTGAAGCTTTCTTT CASSKVRPPNTEAFF - - TRBJ1-1 TRBV21-1
TGTGCCAGCAGCTTAGGGCTTCCATTCACCGGGGAGCTGTTTTTT CASSLGLPFTGELFF - - TRBJ2-2 TRBV7-2
TGTGCCATCAGTGAAGGGGACAACTACGAGCAGTACTTC CAISEGDNYEQYF - - TRBJ2-7 TRBV10-3
TGCGCCAGCAGCCGGGGGTTGGGCTCCGGGAATGAGCAGTTCTTC CASSRGLGSGNEQFF - - TRBJ2-1 TRBV4-3
TGTGCCAGCAGCGCCTATAATGAAAAACTGTTTTTT CASSAYNEKLFF - - TRBJ1-4 TRBV7-8
TGTGCCAGCAGTGAGGGACAGGCCTTCTATGGCTACACCTTC CASSEGQAFYGYTF once TRBD1 TRBJ1-2 TRBV2
TGTGCCAGCAGCCCTCTAGGGGGCAACTATGGCTACACCTTC CASSPLGGNYGYTF once TRBD1 TRBJ1-2 TRBV5-6
TGTGCCAGCAGTGAGTTATGGACAGGGAGAGCCAAAAACATTCAGTACTTC CASSELWTGRAKNIQYF - TRBD1 TRBJ2-4 TRBV6-1
TGTGCCAGCAGCTTGCGGACTGGTACGGATGGCTACACCTTC CASSLRTGTDGYTF - - TRBJ1-2 TRBV7-6
TGTGCCAGCAGCTTAGCGCCAGGGTCCTACGAGCAGTACTTC CASSLAPGSYEQYF - - TRBJ2-7 TRBV7-8
TGTGCCAGCAGCCTAATCGCCTCCCCGGGAGTGGGCGGTGGGGAGCTGTTTTTT CASSLIASPGVGGGELFF - - TRBJ2-2 TRBV7-9
TGTGCCAGCAGCGAAGAATACAGCCCTCTCATATTCACAGATACGCAGTATTTT CASSEEYSPLIFTDTQYF few - TRBJ2-3 TRBV7-7